This T cell receptor (beta chain) is from a study of CD8 T cells in ankylosing spondylitis. The germline V gene encodes CDR1 SQVTM and CDR2 ANQGSEA. Unmatched junction bases numbered 5, after V lost 0 bases and J lost 0 bases. The CDR3 has 16 amino acids. The study, taken as a whole, reports: The study identified a TCR beta motif of fewer than 10 highly homologous variants that appeared characteristic of ankylosing spondylitis blood.

Molecular-barcoded quantitative 5'-RACE produced these TCR beta libraries. One entry per CDR3 protein results from TCRdb running MiXCR on the 5' RACE reads. In the table there are some 840,000 distinct CDR3 sequences, about 12% of which are singletons. This clonotype has at least ten counts. The antigen is undetermined. Sequencing input: blood, either unsorted or a sorted T cell fraction (not recorded which). The chain is built from TRBV29-1 and TRBJ1-3, with 7 bases identical to TRBD1. The sequence was obtained from a male donor with ankylosing spondylitis. DNA of the CDR3: TGCAGCGTTGAAGATCCCCAGGGGGACTCTGGAAACACCATATATTTT. Residues: CSVEDPQGDSGNTIYF.